The rows below give T cell receptor beta chains drawn from one sample of a study of blood T cells in healthy people across ages. One entry per CDR3 protein, called by TCRdb with MiXCR from the 5' RACE reads. The sample holds roughly 800,000 distinct CDR3 sequences, just under 25% seen once. These same records also appear under a second study, on T cells of mothers and their children.

Sequencing input: blood. These receptors were taken from a boy aged 5-17 years in good health. The CDR3 runs from the conserved cysteine through the conserved F or W. D genes are given only for firm matches. The size entry is marked missing in some rows and otherwise reads once, few, many or a size class.

len: 14; abundance: .; j_gene: TRBJ2-1; d_gene: TRBD1; v_gene: TRBV6-2/TRBV6-3; CDR3aa: CASSYTQSGQWKFF; CDR3nt: TGTGCCAGCAGTTACACCCAATCGGGACAGTGGAAGTTCTTC
len: 13; abundance: .; j_gene: TRBJ2-5; d_gene: .; v_gene: TRBV20-1; CDR3aa: CSARLGAIETQYF; CDR3nt: TGCAGTGCTAGATTGGGGGCCATAGAGACCCAGTACTTC
len: 17; abundance: few; j_gene: TRBJ2-2; d_gene: TRBD2; v_gene: TRBV11-2; CDR3aa: CASSFPLAGRNTGELFF; CDR3nt: TGTGCCAGCAGCTTTCCCTTAGCGGGGCGTAACACCGGGGAGCTGTTTTTT
len: 15; abundance: .; j_gene: TRBJ2-7; d_gene: TRBD1; v_gene: TRBV5-5; CDR3aa: CASSRGQGITSEQYF; CDR3nt: TGTGCCAGCAGCCGGGGACAGGGGATCACGTCCGAGCAGTACTTC
len: 16; abundance: few; j_gene: TRBJ2-1; d_gene: TRBD2; v_gene: TRBV3-1; CDR3aa: CASSHRGLARGNEQFF; CDR3nt: TGTGCCAGCAGCCATCGGGGACTAGCGAGGGGGAATGAGCAGTTCTTC
len: 14; abundance: once; j_gene: TRBJ2-7; d_gene: TRBD2; v_gene: TRBV28; CDR3aa: CASSPGLQIYEQYF; CDR3nt: TGTGCCAGCAGCCCGGGACTACAGATCTACGAGCAGTACTTC
len: 14; abundance: few; j_gene: TRBJ2-7; d_gene: TRBD1; v_gene: TRBV11-2; CDR3aa: CASSDAGGEYEQYF; CDR3nt: TGTGCCAGCAGCGATGCAGGGGGCGAATACGAGCAGTACTTC
len: 15; abundance: .; j_gene: TRBJ2-3; d_gene: .; v_gene: TRBV29-1; CDR3aa: CSSYGVSISPDTQYF; CDR3nt: TGCAGCAGCTATGGGGTCAGTATCTCCCCAGATACGCAGTATTTT
len: 12; abundance: few; j_gene: TRBJ2-5; d_gene: TRBD1; v_gene: TRBV29-1; CDR3aa: CSAWTGEETQYF; CDR3nt: TGCAGTGCTTGGACAGGGGAGGAGACCCAGTACTTC
len: 12; abundance: .; j_gene: TRBJ1-2; d_gene: .; v_gene: TRBV25-1; CDR3aa: CASTQVGSGYTF; CDR3nt: TGTGCCAGCACCCAGGTCGGCTCTGGCTACACCTTC
len: 13; abundance: .; j_gene: TRBJ1-1; d_gene: .; v_gene: TRBV20-1; CDR3aa: CSASSGMNTEAFF; CDR3nt: TGCAGTGCTAGTTCCGGGATGAACACTGAAGCTTTCTTT
len: 15; abundance: .; j_gene: TRBJ2-5; d_gene: .; v_gene: TRBV10-3; CDR3aa: CAISESNRLGETQYF; CDR3nt: TGTGCCATCAGTGAGTCTAACAGGTTGGGAGAGACCCAGTACTTC
len: 17; abundance: once; j_gene: TRBJ1-6; d_gene: .; v_gene: TRBV1; CDR3aa: CTSSQDISQGADSPLHF; CDR3nt: TGCACCAGCAGCCAAGATATATCCCAGGGGGCGGATTCACCCCTCCACTTT
len: 15; abundance: .; j_gene: TRBJ1-1; d_gene: .; v_gene: TRBV12-3/TRBV12-4; CDR3aa: CASSAWGVVGTEAFF; CDR3nt: TGTGCCAGCAGTGCCTGGGGGGTGGTGGGCACTGAAGCTTTCTTT
len: 11; abundance: .; j_gene: TRBJ2-3; d_gene: .; v_gene: TRBV20-1; CDR3aa: CSAAGSDTQYF; CDR3nt: TGCAGTGCTGCTGGATCGGATACGCAGTATTTT
len: 14; abundance: .; j_gene: TRBJ1-3; d_gene: .; v_gene: TRBV20-1; CDR3aa: CSARAWGSGNTIYF; CDR3nt: TGCAGTGCTAGAGCGTGGGGTTCAGGAAACACCATATATTTT
len: 16; abundance: few; j_gene: TRBJ2-7; d_gene: TRBD2; v_gene: TRBV20-1; CDR3aa: CSARDGSSGRVYEQYF; CDR3nt: TGCAGTGCTAGAGATGGGTCTAGCGGGCGGGTTTACGAGCAGTACTTC
len: 17; abundance: few; j_gene: TRBJ1-2; d_gene: .; v_gene: TRBV12-3/TRBV12-4; CDR3aa: CASSPALTDMTVYGYTF; CDR3nt: TGTGCCAGCAGTCCCGCCCTAACCGACATGACAGTCTATGGCTACACCTTC
len: 17; abundance: .; j_gene: TRBJ2-2; d_gene: .; v_gene: TRBV11-2; CDR3aa: CASSPAPPGRDTGELFF; CDR3nt: TGTGCCAGCAGTCCCGCCCCTCCGGGCCGGGACACCGGGGAGCTGTTTTTT
len: 15; abundance: once; j_gene: TRBJ2-2; d_gene: .; v_gene: TRBV6-6; CDR3aa: CASSYLNRNTGELFF; CDR3nt: TGTGCCAGCAGTTACCTGAACAGAAACACCGGGGAGCTGTTTTTT
len: 17; abundance: few; j_gene: TRBJ2-5; d_gene: TRBD2; v_gene: TRBV6-1; CDR3aa: CASSEGGGLADQETQYF; CDR3nt: TGTGCCAGCAGTGAAGGCGGGGGACTAGCGGACCAAGAGACCCAGTACTTC
len: 15; abundance: .; j_gene: TRBJ2-7; d_gene: .; v_gene: TRBV12-3/TRBV12-4; CDR3aa: CASSLYWRSSYEQYF; CDR3nt: TGTGCCAGCAGTTTATATTGGCGGTCCTCCTACGAGCAGTACTTC
len: 14; abundance: few; j_gene: TRBJ1-2; d_gene: TRBD1; v_gene: TRBV6-5; CDR3aa: CASRQDRGPYGYTF; CDR3nt: TGTGCCAGCAGGCAGGACAGGGGGCCCTATGGCTACACCTTC
len: 15; abundance: .; j_gene: TRBJ1-1; d_gene: .; v_gene: TRBV9; CDR3aa: CASSVASGLVTEAFF; CDR3nt: TGTGCCAGCAGCGTAGCGTCCGGTCTGGTCACTGAAGCTTTCTTT
len: 16; abundance: .; j_gene: TRBJ2-3; d_gene: .; v_gene: TRBV29-1; CDR3aa: CSVEGVARPPTDTQYF; CDR3nt: TGCAGCGTTGAAGGGGTGGCGCGCCCGCCCACAGATACGCAGTATTTT
len: 13; abundance: .; j_gene: TRBJ1-1; d_gene: .; v_gene: TRBV5-6; CDR3aa: CASDLQGNTEAFF; CDR3nt: TGTGCCAGCGATTTACAGGGGAACACTGAAGCTTTCTTT
len: 15; abundance: few; j_gene: TRBJ2-1; d_gene: .; v_gene: TRBV5-1; CDR3aa: CAGSLRAVTNNEQFF; CDR3nt: TGCGCCGGCAGCTTGCGGGCGGTTACTAACAATGAGCAGTTCTTC
len: 15; abundance: .; j_gene: TRBJ1-4; d_gene: .; v_gene: TRBV5-8; CDR3aa: CASSPGGAKREKLFF; CDR3nt: TGTGCCAGCAGCCCTGGGGGAGCCAAGCGGGAAAAACTGTTTTTT
len: 16; abundance: .; j_gene: TRBJ2-2; d_gene: .; v_gene: TRBV9; CDR3aa: CASSVEEYLNTGELFF; CDR3nt: TGTGCCAGCAGCGTAGAGGAATACCTGAACACCGGGGAGCTGTTTTTT
len: 14; abundance: .; j_gene: TRBJ2-3; d_gene: .; v_gene: TRBV5-1; CDR3aa: CASSLGDLGDTQYF; CDR3nt: TGCGCCAGCAGCTTGGGAGACCTGGGAGATACGCAGTATTTT
len: 15; abundance: .; j_gene: TRBJ1-5; d_gene: .; v_gene: TRBV3-1; CDR3aa: CASSLGGRGNQPQHF; CDR3nt: TGTGCCAGCAGCCTAGGCGGTAGGGGCAATCAGCCCCAGCATTTT
len: 15; abundance: few; j_gene: TRBJ1-5; d_gene: TRBD1; v_gene: TRBV19; CDR3aa: CASTQDRGGNQPQHF; CDR3nt: TGTGCCAGTACCCAGGACAGGGGCGGCAATCAGCCCCAGCATTTT
len: 13; abundance: .; j_gene: TRBJ2-7; d_gene: .; v_gene: TRBV7-9; CDR3aa: CASTSTSSYEQYF; CDR3nt: TGTGCCAGCACTTCCACTTCCTCCTACGAGCAGTACTTC
len: 20; abundance: once; j_gene: TRBJ2-4; d_gene: TRBD2; v_gene: TRBV12-5; CDR3aa: CASGLGTKAGALAAKNIQYF; CDR3nt: TGTGCTAGTGGTTTGGGTACCAAAGCGGGAGCCCTCGCGGCCAAAAACATTCAGTACTTC
len: 13; abundance: .; j_gene: TRBJ2-3; d_gene: .; v_gene: TRBV3-1; CDR3aa: CASSPDWLDTQYF; CDR3nt: TGTGCCAGCAGTCCTGACTGGCTAGATACGCAGTATTTT
len: 15; abundance: few; j_gene: TRBJ2-1; d_gene: TRBD2; v_gene: TRBV7-3; CDR3aa: CASSFSGGPYNEQFF; CDR3nt: TGTGCCAGCAGTTTTAGCGGGGGGCCCTACAATGAGCAGTTCTTC
len: 16; abundance: few; j_gene: TRBJ2-1; d_gene: TRBD2; v_gene: TRBV20-1; CDR3aa: CSAIYAGSGAYNEQFF; CDR3nt: TGCAGTGCTATATACGCTGGGAGCGGGGCCTACAATGAGCAGTTCTTC